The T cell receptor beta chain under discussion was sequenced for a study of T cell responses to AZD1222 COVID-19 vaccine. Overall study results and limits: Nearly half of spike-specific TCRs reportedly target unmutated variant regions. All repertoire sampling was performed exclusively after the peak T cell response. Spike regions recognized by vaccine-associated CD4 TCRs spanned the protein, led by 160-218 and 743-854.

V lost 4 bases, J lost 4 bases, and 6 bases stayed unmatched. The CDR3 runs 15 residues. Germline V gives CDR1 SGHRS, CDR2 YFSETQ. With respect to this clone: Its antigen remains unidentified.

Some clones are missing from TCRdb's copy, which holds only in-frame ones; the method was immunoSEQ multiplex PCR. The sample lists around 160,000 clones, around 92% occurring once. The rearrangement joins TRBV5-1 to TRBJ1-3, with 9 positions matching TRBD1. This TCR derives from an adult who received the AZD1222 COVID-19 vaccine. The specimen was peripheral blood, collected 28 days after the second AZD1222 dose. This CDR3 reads CASSQGTGMGNTIYF. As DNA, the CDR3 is TGCGCCAGCAGCCAAGGGACAGGGATGGGAAACACCATATATTTT.